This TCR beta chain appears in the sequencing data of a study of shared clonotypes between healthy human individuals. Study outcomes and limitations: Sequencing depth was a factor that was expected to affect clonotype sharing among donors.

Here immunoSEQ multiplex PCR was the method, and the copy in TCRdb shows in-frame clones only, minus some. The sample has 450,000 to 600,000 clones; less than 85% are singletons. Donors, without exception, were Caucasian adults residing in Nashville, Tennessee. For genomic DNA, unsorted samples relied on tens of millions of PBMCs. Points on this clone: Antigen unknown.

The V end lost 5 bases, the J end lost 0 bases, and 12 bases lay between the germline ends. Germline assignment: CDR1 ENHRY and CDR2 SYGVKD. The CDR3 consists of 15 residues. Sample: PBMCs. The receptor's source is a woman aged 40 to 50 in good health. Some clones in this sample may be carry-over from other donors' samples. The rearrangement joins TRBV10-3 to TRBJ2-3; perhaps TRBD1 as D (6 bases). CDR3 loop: CAISKEGGSTDTQYF. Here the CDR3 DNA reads TGTGCCATCAGTAAGGAAGGGGGTAGCACAGATACGCAGTATTTT.